One and the same sample provided the 22 T cell receptor beta chains below, sequenced in a study of PD-1 blockade in mismatch repair-deficient tumors (dated by TCRdb to about 2017). The library was made by the immunoSEQ multiplex PCR assay. TCRdb re-hosts the immuneACCESS table, in-frame sequences only. Its copies lack some clones; in the studies checked, an unresolved V gene accounts for under half of them, and the cause for the rest is not known. In this sample the table shows 130,000 or so clones, 86% of which occur a single time. Jointly, the top ten make up roughly 14% of the sample. The sequencing here drew on peripheral blood, taken 44 weeks after starting pembrolizumab. The source is an adult with mismatch repair-deficient cancer.

The chain uses TRBV6-4 and TRBJ2-7, with TRBD1 matching over 7 bases. This CDR3 is built from 13 residues. Germline trimming cut 5 bases from V and 4 bases from J; bases unmatched to any gene: 5. CDR1 and CDR2 from the germline V gene are MRHNA and SNTAGT. CDR3 amino acids: CASSWQGEYEQYF. The CDR3 DNA is TGTGCCAGCAGTTGGCAGGGGGAGTACGAGCAGTACTTC.

This chain uses TRBV29-1 with TRBJ2-7, with 9 bases that match TRBD1. J was trimmed by 2 bases and V by 0 bases; bases with no gene match: 2. Germline-derived CDR1 and CDR2 are SQVTM and ANQGSEA. The length of the CDR3 is 14 residues. The CDR3 DNA reads TGCAGCGTTGAAGATGGGACAGGGACCTACGAGCAGTACTTC. As protein: CSVEDGTGTYEQYF.

The chain carries TRBV15 and TRBJ1-2; D not resolved. The CDR3 is 14 residues long. Germline V CDR1 and CDR2: LNHNV, YYDKDF (reference sequence). The V gene lost 0 bases and the J gene lost 6 bases, with 11 bases spanning the gap. This CDR3 reads CATSRDRGAHGYTF. The CDR3 coding sequence is TGTGCCACCAGCAGAGATCGAGGAGCCCATGGCTACACCTTC.

The V and J genes are TRBV25-1 and TRBJ2-2; 7 bases fit TRBD2. The trim removed 6 bases at V and 1 base at J, leaving 5 bases unmatched. Germline-derived CDR1 and CDR2 are MGHDK and SYGVNS. There are 15 residues in the CDR3. CDR3 loop: CASSLPGGNTGELFF. CDR3 DNA: TGTGCCAGCAGCCTCCCGGGAGGGAACACCGGGGAGCTGTTTTTT.

This chain uses TRBV7-9 with TRBJ2-7; weak D call: TRBD1 (6 bases). V lost 0 bases, J lost 4 bases, and 10 bases lay in between. CDR3 size: 14 residues. Germline-derived CDR1 and CDR2 are SEHNR and FQNEAQ (reference sequence). CDR3 region: CASSLAGRGYEQYF. The CDR3 nucleotides read TGTGCCAGCAGCTTAGCTGGCAGGGGATACGAGCAGTACTTC.

The V gene is TRBV6-6, the J gene TRBJ1-1; the match to TRBD1 covers 9 bases. In germline, CDR1 is MNHNY, CDR2 SVGAGI (reference sequence). Trimming at V came to 2 bases and at J to 8 bases, leaving 9 bases not matched to a gene. This CDR3 spans 15 amino acids. CDR3 sequence: CASSYGQGTALEAFF. CDR3 DNA: TGTGCCAGCAGTTACGGACAGGGGACCGCCTTAGAAGCTTTCTTT.

This clone has more than one count but fewer than ten. The chain combines TRBV12-5 with TRBJ2-7; tentative D call: TRBD1 (5 bases). V lost 6 bases, J lost 3 bases, and 15 bases lay in between. Per germline, CDR1 LGHNT and CDR2 FRNRAP. This CDR3 contains 14 residues. CDR3 coding DNA: TGTGCTAGTGGCCCTGGGGCGCTTGGCTACGAGCAGTACTTC. As protein: CASGPGALGYEQYF.

The CDR3 DNA is TGTGCCAGTAGTATTAACAGGCCTAGCTCCTACAATGAGCAGTTCTTC. Amino acid sequence: CASSINRPSSYNEQFF. V gene TRBV19 combines with J gene TRBJ2-1; maybe TRBD1 (5 bases). The CDR3 runs to 16 residues. Germline-derived CDR1 and CDR2 are LNHDA and SQIVND (reference sequence). The V end was cut by 3 bases, the J end by 0 bases, with 12 bases between.

The chain employs TRBV5-4 and TRBJ2-5; D might be TRBD2 (5 bases). The CDR3 runs 15 residues. Per the germline V gene, CDR1 is SGHNT and CDR2 is YYREEE (reference sequence). Trimming cost V 1 base and J 5 bases, with 15 bases left between them. The CDR3 region has the DNA TGTGCCAGCAGCTTGTTGGGAGCCGATGAGGAGACCCAGTACTTC. It specifies CASSLLGADEETQYF.

The rearrangement uses TRBV10-1 and TRBJ2-1, with a weak D call TRBD2 (6 bases). Germline V gene data show CDR1 as WNHNN and CDR2 as SYGVQD (reference sequence). This CDR3 has 12 amino acids. Trimming took 3 bases from V and 11 from J, leaving 11 bases between them. In DNA form, the CDR3 reads TGCGCCAGCAGTGACGGGGGTGGAAAGCAGTTCTTC. As protein: CASSDGGGKQFF.

The CDR3 here is CASSFQREGWLYEQFF. For the CDR3, the DNA is TGTGCCAGCAGTTTTCAGCGGGAGGGGTGGTTGTATGAGCAGTTCTTC. The rearrangement joins TRBV28 to TRBJ2-1, with 10 bases identical to TRBD2. Germline V gene sequence: CDR1 MDHEN, CDR2 SYDVKM. CDR3 length: 16 residues. V lost 3 bases to trimming and J lost 8 bases; unmatched junction nucleotides: 10.

The chain is built from TRBV29-1 and TRBJ2-7, with TRBD1 matching 8 bases. Germline V CDR1 and CDR2: SQVTM, ANQGSEA. This CDR3 is 13 amino acids long. The trim removed 4 bases at V and 3 bases at J, leaving 5 bases unmatched. The CDR3 region has the DNA TGCAGCGTTGCTCCAGGACAGGGCTACGAGCAGTACTTC. This encodes CSVAPGQGYEQYF.

This chain joins TRBV19 and TRBJ2-2; the D gene is possibly TRBD1 (6 bases). The CDR3 is 15 residues long. The germline V gene has CDR1 LNHDA and CDR2 SQIVND (reference sequence). Deletions cut 6 bases from V and 1 base from J, with 12 bases between. CDR3 coding DNA: TGTGCCAGTAGCCTAAGGGGGATGAACACCGGGGAGCTGTTTTTT. Amino acids: CASSLRGMNTGELFF.

This clone has a handful of counts. V and J are TRBV28 and TRBJ2-7; maybe TRBD1 (5 bases). The germline V gene has CDR1 MDHEN and CDR2 SYDVKM. The CDR3 covers 12 residues. V shed 6 bases and J shed 5 bases, with 11 bases lying between them. CDR3 loop: CASRAGSNEQYF. CDR3 nucleotides: TGTGCCAGCAGGGCAGGGTCCAACGAGCAGTACTTC.

This clone was seen a single time. The rearrangement uses TRBV19 and TRBJ2-1; 8 bases are a match to TRBD1. CDR1 LNHDA and CDR2 SQIVND come from the germline V gene (reference sequence). This CDR3 contains 15 residues. V dropped 10 bases and J dropped 6; count of bases not matched to a gene: 14. DNA of the CDR3: TGTGCCACCAGCCCCGGGACAGGCATGTTCAATGAGCAGTTCTTC. Translated: CATSPGTGMFNEQFF.

The rearrangement links TRBV5-1 to TRBJ2-1, with unresolved D. Deletions cut 1 base from V and 6 bases from J, with 14 bases between. Germline CDR1 reads SGHRS; CDR2 reads YFSETQ. This CDR3 contains 15 residues. CDR3 nucleotides: TGCGCCAGCAGCTTGAGGGCGGTGGTGGGCAATGAGCAGTTCTTC. The encoded protein is CASSLRAVVGNEQFF.

This clone showed up just once. The CDR3 sequence is CASSFEQYQETQYF. The CDR3 bases are TGCGCCAGCAGCTTCGAACAGTACCAAGAGACCCAGTACTTC. V gene TRBV5-1 combines with J gene TRBJ2-5; D unclear. The CDR3 runs 14 residues. The V end lost 2 bases, the J end lost 0 bases, and 8 bases lay between the germline ends. Germline loops: CDR1 SGHRS, CDR2 YFSETQ.

This clone showed up just once. CDR3 in DNA: TGCGCCAGCAGCCTTCAGGAATCCGGGACAGTAGCCTACGAGCAGTACTTC. This encodes CASSLQESGTVAYEQYF. V and J are TRBV4-1 and TRBJ2-7; the match to TRBD1 covers 7 bases. CDR1 is MGHRA and CDR2 is YSYEKL in the germline V gene. V shed 4 bases and J 2 bases; nucleotides not matched to a gene: 14. The CDR3 consists of 17 residues.

This clone was detected once. The chain couples TRBV19 to TRBJ1-4, with TRBD1 matching 7 bases. CDR3 size: 14 residues. V shed 7 bases, J shed 4 bases, and the junction held 6 bases outside the gene matches. CDR1 and CDR2 (germline): LNHDA, SQIVND (reference sequence). In nucleotides, the CDR3 is TGTGCCAGTAACGCGGGACAGTATAATGAAAAACTGTTTTTT. Amino acids: CASNAGQYNEKLFF. Using reference TRBV19 and TRBJ1-4 for the parts outside the CDR3, the full variable domain is DGGITQSPKYLFRKEGQNVTLSCEQNLNHDAMYWYRQDPGQGLRLIYYSQIVNDFQKGDIAEGYSVSREKKESFPLTVTSAQKNPTAFYLCASNAGQYNEKLFFGSGTQLSVL.

The chain uses TRBV11-3 and TRBJ2-5; the D call may be TRBD1 or TRBD2 (5 bases each). With 2 bases removed from V and 4 bases from J, the gap between germline ends came to 20 bases. The germline CDR1 and CDR2 sequences are SGHNT and YENEEA. The CDR3 has 17 residues. The CDR3 here is CASSLRENTGYGETQYF. CDR3 nucleotides: TGTGCCAGCAGCTTACGGGAAAATACAGGATACGGAGAGACCCAGTACTTC.

J is TRBJ1-3 and V is TRBV30, with D unclear. V lost 5 bases and J 3 bases, leaving 11 bases between the germline ends. This CDR3 contains 13 residues. Germline loops: CDR1 GTSNPN, CDR2 SVGIG (reference sequence). The CDR3: CAWGIHGGNTIYF. Written as DNA, the CDR3 is TGTGCCTGGGGTATTCATGGTGGAAACACCATATATTTT.

The chain has TRBV10-3 and TRBJ2-3, with 10 bases fitting TRBD1. The V segment lost 8 bases and the J segment 1 base; nucleotides outside the gene matches: 15. Germline loops: CDR1 ENHRY, CDR2 SYGVKD. The CDR3 sequence is 18 residues long. DNA of the CDR3: TGTGCCATCCGACGAACTCCGGGACAGGGGTCTGGCACAGATACGCAGTATTTT. This codes for CAIRRTPGQGSGTDTQYF.